One sample yielded the 3 T cell receptor beta chains listed below, sequenced in a study of PD-1 blockade in classical Hodgkin lymphoma. The method was immunoSEQ multiplex PCR; TCRdb's version includes in-frame clones alone and lacks a portion of them. The sample includes about 29,000 clones, roughly 85% of them seen just once. Exposure to brentuximab vedotin varied, and each patient had relapsed following autologous stem cell transplantation. The authors purified CD4+ T cells from thawed PBMCs by magnetic negative selection. The sequencing used CD4+ T cells from blood, collected at baseline. Every receptor here comes from a human donor with classical Hodgkin lymphoma.

The chain couples TRBV10-2 to TRBJ1-4, with D maybe TRBD1 (6 bases). V lost 6 bases, J lost 7 bases, and 15 bases lay in between. Germline V gene data show CDR1 as WSHSY and CDR2 as SAAADI. This CDR3 has 14 amino acids. The CDR3, as DNA: TGCGCCAGCAGCCAGGGGCTCTCAGGTGAAAAACTGTTTTTT. Its translation is CASSQGLSGEKLFF.

This sequence joins TRBV6-5 and TRBJ1-5; 8 nucleotides align to TRBD1. The CDR3 loop spans 15 amino acids. V lost 8 bases to trimming and J lost 2 bases; unmatched junction nucleotides: 8. The germline V gene encodes CDR1 MNHEY and CDR2 SVGAGI. The CDR3, as DNA: TGTGCCAGCCAAAGGGCAGGGGGCGGCAATCAGCCCCAGCATTTT. It is translated as CASQRAGGGNQPQHF.

This sequence joins TRBV4-1 and TRBJ1-5; D might be TRBD1 (6 bases). The germline V and J ends were trimmed by 4 bases and 3 bases, with 13 bases remaining between them. The CDR3 length is 15 residues. CDR1 and CDR2 from the germline V gene are MGHRA and YSYEKL. DNA of the CDR3: TGCGCCAGCAGCCTCAGGGGTAGGGACAATCAGCCCCAGCATTTT. Translating it yields CASSLRGRDNQPQHF.